This entry concerns a single T cell receptor beta chain. The target antigen is unknown. This specimen comes from a study of T cell responses to AZD1222 COVID-19 vaccine. The CDR3 extends over 17 amino acids. Germline-derived CDR1 and CDR2 are MGHDK and SYGVNS. The junction had 8 bases not matched to a gene; V was cut back by 4 bases and J by 0 bases. Overall study results and limits: The study found vaccine-associated CD4 TCRs spanning spike, dominant at 160-218 and 743-854. Unmutated variant regions reportedly attract nearly half of all spike-specific TCRs. Only five or six people who got AZD1222 tested seropositive at baseline. Two doses of AZD1222 preceded a rise in Spike-specific TCR breadth and depth.

Profiled with immunoSEQ multiplex PCR; TCRdb holds only in-frame clones, not every one. The top ten clones hold about 5.4% of a sample with 130,000 to 150,000 clones, roughly 88% of them seen once. The rearrangement uses TRBV25-1 and TRBJ1-4; 7 bases align to TRBD1. The material sequenced was peripheral blood, taken 28 days after the second dose of the MenACWY control vaccine. The TCR originated in an adult who received the MenACWY meningococcal vaccine as a control. CDR3 region: CASSARQGPATNEKLFF. The CDR3 nucleotides are TGTGCCAGCAGTGCGCGACAGGGTCCCGCAACTAATGAAAAACTGTTTTTT.